Listed here are 2 T cell receptor beta chains from one sample, sequenced in a study of T cell repertoires in cytomegalovirus infection (dated by TCRdb to between 2019 and 2020). This sample's treatment or condition label indicates: in vitro stimulation with specific CMV peptide epitopes to enrich CMV-specific T cells. These TCRs' antigens remain unknown. TCRdb names Illumina HiSeq 1500 as the instrument used. Using fastp trimming at Q25 and MiXCR clonotype assembly, TCRdb reanalyzed the public sequencing data and kept in-frame beta chains. Every entry covers one CDR3 protein and lists the most common genes and DNA from its rows. Here the sample has about 51,000 distinct CDR3 sequences; around 20% occur a single time. Jointly, the top ten make up less than 30% of the sample. Sequencing used CD8+ T cells from cultured PBMCs, obtained from culture after CMV antigen stimulation. The origin of the receptors is a human donor in good health (CMV status not recorded). Some clones in this sample may be carry-over from other donors' samples.

A few counts support this clonotype. The rearrangement joins TRBV11-3 to TRBJ1-5; a possible D gene is TRBD1 (5 bases). The CDR3 runs to 19 residues. Germline assignment: CDR1 SGHNT and CDR2 YENEEA. V shed 4 bases and J shed 0 bases, with 22 bases lying between them. The CDR3 DNA follows: TGTGCCAGCAGCTCAATCGATGTTTTGACGGGGGATAGCAATCAGCCCCAGCATTTT. Translation gives CASSSIDVLTGDSNQPQHF.

The chain combines TRBV7-2 with TRBJ1-1, with TRBD1 identical over 10 bases. This CDR3 region has 15 residues. The germline V gene encodes CDR1 SGHTA and CDR2 FQGNSA. Trimming cost V 3 bases and J 5 bases; bases outside gene matches: 6. Here the CDR3 DNA reads TGTGCCAGCAGCTTGGGACAGGGGCGGGGGACTGAAGCTTTCTTT. This gives the protein CASSLGQGRGTEAFF.